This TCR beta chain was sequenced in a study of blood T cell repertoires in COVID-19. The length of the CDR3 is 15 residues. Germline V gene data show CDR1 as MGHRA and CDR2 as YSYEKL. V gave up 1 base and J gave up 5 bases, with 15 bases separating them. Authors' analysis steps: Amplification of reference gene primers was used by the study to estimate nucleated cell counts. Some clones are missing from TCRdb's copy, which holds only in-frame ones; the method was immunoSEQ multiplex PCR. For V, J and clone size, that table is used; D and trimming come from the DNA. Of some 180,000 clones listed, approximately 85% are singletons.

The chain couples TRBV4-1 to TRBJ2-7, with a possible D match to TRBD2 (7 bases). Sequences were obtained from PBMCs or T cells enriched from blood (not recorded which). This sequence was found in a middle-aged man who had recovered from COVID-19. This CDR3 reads CASSQGGGAPDEQYF. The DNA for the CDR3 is TGCGCCAGCAGCCAAGGCGGGGGCGCCCCGGACGAGCAGTACTTC.